The entry below describes one T cell receptor (beta chain). No antigen is known for it. There are no base qualities to consult, and no much larger clone falls within one base. The CDR3 starts with the cysteine, ends with the phenylalanine, and has 14 residues. The entry retains the CDR3 DNA only, 42 bases that are in frame from base 1. V is trimmed back by 3 bases and J by 4 bases, and the junction contains 4 bases that no gene match accounts for. CDR1 and CDR2, per the germline V gene, are ENHRY and SYGVKD. In Seattle, one collaborating source enrolled patients while the infection was active and tracked those patients longitudinally over the course of disease. Whole blood was collected in K2EDTA tubes by collaborating institutions according to the institutions' own protocols. For TCRbeta analysis, collaborator samples were shipped as frozen whole blood, as isolated PBMCs, or as DNA extracted from either sample type.

The data belong to a study of blood T cell repertoires in COVID-19 (TCRdb year 2020). The study in broad terms: Collaborator samples came from the United States, Italy and Spain and covered acute and convalescent phases of COVID-19. A freely available public database, intended as a resource for researchers studying the immune response to SARS-CoV-2, is where the repertoires were released. A de-identified subject ID, COVID-19 status, age in years and sex were almost always included in the sample metadata. Samples were obtained from the ongoing ImmuneRACE study (first 160 participants) and from some 1,200 subjects provided by 6 global collaborators. The material from the prospective study consisted of cDNA or gDNA derived from T cells, B-cell-depleted T cells, or PBMCs. Subjects who had been exposed to COVID-19, were actively infected with it, or had recovered from it provided the deeply sampled blood TCRbeta repertoires that made up the dataset. Where available, HLA class I and class II types were obtained from metadata supplied by the sample provider rather than from assay-based typing.

TCRbeta CDR3 regions were amplified from genomic DNA by means of the immunoSEQ Assay, a bias-controlled multiplex PCR. In the authors' own workflow: The number of nucleated cells in each sample was estimated by amplification of reference gene primers within the assay. Sequence reads were collapsed and filtered to measure the absolute abundance of every unique TCRbeta CDR3 rearrangement. For each sample, productive Simpson clonality was calculated by taking the square root of Simpson's diversity index across productive rearrangements. In TCRdb, the immuneACCESS table is reduced to in-frame sequences with V and J assigned. These tables do not hold every clone; where another copy was compared, an unresolved V gene accounts for under half, and the others remain unexplained. Clone size and the V and J calls come from that table; the DNA yielded D and trimming. Here the sample has 250,000 to 300,000 clones; 75% to 90% occur a single time. Of the sample, about an eighth falls within the top ten clones.

Summary of the overall study and its limitations: How much clinical and demographic metadata was included differed by source and by participant, and the metadata was provided uncurated.

This clonotype originated in a woman aged 70-85 years with COVID-19, enrolled during active disease. The chain is assembled from TRBV10-3 and TRBJ1-1; 8 central bases correspond to TRBD1. Material: peripheral blood. CDR3 sequence: CAISDQTGGTEAFF. The base sequence is TGTGCCATCAGTGACCAAACAGGGGGCACTGAAGCTTTCTTT.